These T cell receptor beta chains were read from a single sample in a study of T cells after yellow fever vaccination. TCRdb analysed the 5' RACE reads with MiXCR anew, one entry per CDR3 protein. The repertoire holds some 160,000 distinct CDR3 sequences, with roughly 8.8% as singletons. The sequencing used CD8+ T cells sorted from PBMCs, collected 45 days after the yellow fever booster vaccination. These receptors all stem from a young man who received the YFV17D yellow fever vaccine. CDR3s include the opening cysteine and the closing phenylalanine or tryptophan. The D gene is left open where the match is weak. For some rows the clone size is stated as once, few or many, or as a class when expanded; others skip it.

j_call: TRBJ2-7; d_call: TRBD2; clone_size: few; v_call: TRBV9; cdr3_aa: CASSVAASGVYEQYF; cdr3_nt: TGTGCCAGCAGCGTAGCGGCTAGCGGGGTCTACGAGCAGTACTTC
j_call: TRBJ1-4; d_call: NA; clone_size: NA; v_call: TRBV4-3; cdr3_aa: CASSQELAGINEKLFF; cdr3_nt: TGCGCCAGCAGCCAAGAACTAGCAGGGATAAATGAAAAACTGTTTTTT
j_call: TRBJ2-2; d_call: NA; clone_size: NA; v_call: TRBV29-1; cdr3_aa: CSVEGRRDTGELFF; cdr3_nt: TGCAGCGTTGAGGGTCGGCGAGACACCGGGGAGCTGTTTTTT
j_call: TRBJ2-3; d_call: NA; clone_size: NA; v_call: TRBV12-3/TRBV12-4; cdr3_aa: CASTPGGTDTQYF; cdr3_nt: TGTGCCAGCACCCCAGGAGGCACAGATACGCAGTATTTT
j_call: TRBJ2-3; d_call: NA; clone_size: few; v_call: TRBV7-9; cdr3_aa: CASSFWGLVGDTQYF; cdr3_nt: TGTGCCAGCAGCTTTTGGGGTCTAGTTGGTGATACGCAGTATTTT
j_call: TRBJ1-2; d_call: TRBD1; clone_size: few; v_call: TRBV5-1; cdr3_aa: CASSATGGGYGYTF; cdr3_nt: TGCGCCAGCAGCGCGACAGGGGGCGGCTATGGCTACACCTTC
j_call: TRBJ1-2; d_call: NA; clone_size: NA; v_call: TRBV29-1; cdr3_aa: CSDGRILGYGYTF; cdr3_nt: TGCAGCGACGGCAGGATATTGGGCTATGGCTACACCTTC
j_call: TRBJ2-5; d_call: TRBD1; clone_size: many; v_call: TRBV7-8; cdr3_aa: CAAGGDRDQETQYF; cdr3_nt: TGTGCCGCAGGGGGAGACAGAGATCAAGAGACCCAGTACTTC
j_call: TRBJ1-3; d_call: NA; clone_size: NA; v_call: TRBV29-1; cdr3_aa: CSVGADGSSGNTIYF; cdr3_nt: TGCAGCGTTGGTGCGGACGGAAGCTCTGGAAACACCATATATTTT
j_call: TRBJ2-7; d_call: TRBD2; clone_size: few; v_call: TRBV4-3; cdr3_aa: CASSQDGVSGEIYEQYF; cdr3_nt: TGCGCCAGCAGCCAAGACGGTGTTAGCGGGGAAATATACGAGCAGTACTTC
j_call: TRBJ2-5; d_call: NA; clone_size: few; v_call: TRBV29-1; cdr3_aa: CSVEWAVQETQYF; cdr3_nt: TGCAGCGTTGAATGGGCGGTACAAGAGACCCAGTACTTC
j_call: TRBJ1-2; d_call: NA; clone_size: few; v_call: TRBV12-3/TRBV12-4; cdr3_aa: CASSFGRVGDGYTF; cdr3_nt: TGTGCCAGCAGTTTTGGGAGGGTGGGAGATGGCTACACCTTC
j_call: TRBJ1-2; d_call: NA; clone_size: many; v_call: TRBV6-6; cdr3_aa: CASREVNGYTF; cdr3_nt: TGTGCCAGCCGTGAGGTGAACGGCTACACCTTC
j_call: TRBJ1-1; d_call: NA; clone_size: NA; v_call: TRBV6-1; cdr3_aa: CASSEGVGRVTEAFF; cdr3_nt: TGTGCCAGCAGTGAAGGCGTGGGCAGGGTCACTGAAGCTTTCTTT
j_call: TRBJ1-5; d_call: NA; clone_size: few; v_call: TRBV7-9; cdr3_aa: CATTTENQPQHF; cdr3_nt: TGTGCCACTACGACAGAGAATCAGCCCCAGCATTTT
j_call: TRBJ1-5; d_call: NA; clone_size: few; v_call: TRBV21-1; cdr3_aa: CASRAGMGGVWQPQHF; cdr3_nt: TGTGCCAGCAGGGCCGGAATGGGCGGGGTGTGGCAGCCCCAGCATTTT
j_call: TRBJ2-1; d_call: NA; clone_size: few; v_call: TRBV27; cdr3_aa: CASSPTGGGYNEQFF; cdr3_nt: TGTGCCAGCAGTCCAACAGGGGGGGGCTACAATGAGCAGTTCTTC
j_call: TRBJ2-5; d_call: TRBD2; clone_size: few; v_call: TRBV7-8; cdr3_aa: CASSLGLEVETQYF; cdr3_nt: TGTGCCAGCAGCTTGGGACTAGAGGTAGAGACCCAGTACTTC
j_call: TRBJ1-4; d_call: NA; clone_size: few; v_call: TRBV4-3; cdr3_aa: CASSQDRRGLNEKLFF; cdr3_nt: TGCGCCAGCAGCCAAGATCGGCGCGGGCTGAATGAAAAACTGTTTTTT
j_call: TRBJ2-3; d_call: TRBD2; clone_size: NA; v_call: TRBV5-4; cdr3_aa: CASSTGLAGGVYTDTQYF; cdr3_nt: TGTGCCAGCAGCACTGGACTAGCGGGGGGGGTGTACACAGATACGCAGTATTTT
j_call: TRBJ2-1; d_call: TRBD2; clone_size: few; v_call: TRBV29-1; cdr3_aa: CSGLGRGYNEQFF; cdr3_nt: TGCAGCGGGCTGGGGAGGGGATACAATGAGCAGTTCTTC
j_call: TRBJ2-3; d_call: TRBD1; clone_size: few; v_call: TRBV7-2; cdr3_aa: CASSPGQGAAVLEYF; cdr3_nt: TGTGCCAGCAGCCCGGGACAGGGGGCCGCGGTACTGGAGTATTTT
j_call: TRBJ2-1; d_call: NA; clone_size: NA; v_call: TRBV6-2/TRBV6-3; cdr3_aa: CASSYSPGTAYNEQFF; cdr3_nt: TGTGCCAGCAGTTACTCCCCCGGGACGGCATACAATGAGCAGTTCTTC
j_call: TRBJ1-1; d_call: TRBD1; clone_size: few; v_call: TRBV6-2/TRBV6-3; cdr3_aa: CATKTGGTEAFF; cdr3_nt: TGTGCCACTAAGACAGGGGGCACTGAAGCTTTCTTT
j_call: TRBJ2-5; d_call: TRBD2; clone_size: NA; v_call: TRBV5-1; cdr3_aa: CASSWGLAVYQETQYF; cdr3_nt: TGCGCCAGCAGCTGGGGACTAGCGGTGTACCAAGAGACCCAGTACTTC
j_call: TRBJ2-1; d_call: TRBD2; clone_size: NA; v_call: TRBV4-1; cdr3_aa: CASSQIAGKKYNEQFF; cdr3_nt: TGCGCCAGCAGCCAAATAGCGGGGAAAAAATACAATGAGCAGTTCTTC
j_call: TRBJ2-3; d_call: NA; clone_size: NA; v_call: TRBV6-2/TRBV6-3; cdr3_aa: CASTRNGPYGTDTQYF; cdr3_nt: TGTGCCAGCACCAGGAACGGGCCGTACGGCACAGATACGCAGTATTTT
j_call: TRBJ2-1; d_call: NA; clone_size: few; v_call: TRBV29-1; cdr3_aa: CSVEDLGNEQFF; cdr3_nt: TGCAGCGTTGAAGATCTAGGGAATGAGCAGTTCTTC
j_call: TRBJ1-5; d_call: NA; clone_size: once; v_call: TRBV6-2/TRBV6-3; cdr3_aa: CASRPLSEGHQPQHF; cdr3_nt: TGTGCCAGCAGGCCCCTCTCGGAGGGGCATCAGCCCCAGCATTTT
j_call: TRBJ1-1; d_call: NA; clone_size: NA; v_call: TRBV5-1; cdr3_aa: CASSWQGHTEAFF; cdr3_nt: TGCGCCAGCAGCTGGCAGGGGCACACTGAAGCTTTCTTT
j_call: TRBJ2-7; d_call: NA; clone_size: many; v_call: TRBV7-6; cdr3_aa: CASSLGGVLTYEQYF; cdr3_nt: TGTGCCAGCAGCTTAGGAGGGGTTCTTACCTACGAGCAGTACTTC
j_call: TRBJ1-5; d_call: NA; clone_size: NA; v_call: TRBV27; cdr3_aa: CASSFGQNQPQHF; cdr3_nt: TGTGCCAGCAGTTTCGGGCAAAATCAGCCCCAGCATTTT
j_call: TRBJ2-2; d_call: NA; clone_size: NA; v_call: TRBV6-6; cdr3_aa: CASSYALGGPNTGELFF; cdr3_nt: TGTGCCAGCAGCTACGCCTTGGGGGGTCCGAACACCGGGGAGCTGTTTTTT
j_call: TRBJ1-1; d_call: NA; clone_size: few; v_call: TRBV7-9; cdr3_aa: CASRGTPRETEAFF; cdr3_nt: TGTGCCAGCAGAGGAACCCCAAGGGAGACTGAAGCTTTCTTT
j_call: TRBJ2-2; d_call: NA; clone_size: NA; v_call: TRBV20-1; cdr3_aa: CSARPRGGTGELFF; cdr3_nt: TGCAGTGCTAGGCCGCGGGGTGGCACCGGGGAGCTGTTTTTT
j_call: TRBJ1-6; d_call: NA; clone_size: NA; v_call: TRBV12-3/TRBV12-4; cdr3_aa: CASSLQGTSPLHF; cdr3_nt: TGTGCCAGCAGTTTGCAGGGGACGTCACCCCTCCACTTT
j_call: TRBJ2-4; d_call: TRBD1; clone_size: few; v_call: TRBV7-9; cdr3_aa: CASSAGQVPWYF; cdr3_nt: TGTGCCAGCAGCGCGGGACAGGTCCCTTGGTACTTC
j_call: TRBJ2-7; d_call: NA; clone_size: NA; v_call: TRBV4-1; cdr3_aa: CASSRNMGLSYEQYF; cdr3_nt: TGCGCCAGCAGCCGGAACATGGGGCTTTCCTACGAGCAGTACTTC
j_call: TRBJ2-1; d_call: TRBD2; clone_size: few; v_call: TRBV29-1; cdr3_aa: CSASGLAGGRSYNEQFF; cdr3_nt: TGCAGCGCAAGCGGACTAGCGGGGGGCCGCTCCTACAATGAGCAGTTCTTC
j_call: TRBJ1-1; d_call: TRBD1; clone_size: NA; v_call: TRBV6-1; cdr3_aa: CASSEPTGGHTEAFF; cdr3_nt: TGTGCCAGCAGTGAACCAACAGGGGGCCACACTGAAGCTTTCTTT
j_call: TRBJ1-5; d_call: TRBD1; clone_size: NA; v_call: TRBV6-5; cdr3_aa: CASRLPGTVLVSNQPQHF; cdr3_nt: TGTGCCAGTCGCCTACCCGGGACAGTCCTTGTGAGCAATCAGCCCCAGCATTTT
j_call: TRBJ2-2; d_call: NA; clone_size: NA; v_call: TRBV11-2; cdr3_aa: CASAPGRLNTGELFF; cdr3_nt: TGTGCCAGCGCCCCTGGACGGCTGAACACCGGGGAGCTGTTTTTT
j_call: TRBJ2-1; d_call: TRBD2; clone_size: NA; v_call: TRBV7-2; cdr3_aa: CASSLRPGLAGGQSSYNEQFF; cdr3_nt: TGTGCCAGCAGCTTGCGACCGGGACTAGCGGGGGGCCAAAGCTCCTACAATGAGCAGTTCTTC
j_call: TRBJ2-2; d_call: NA; clone_size: few; v_call: TRBV3-1; cdr3_aa: CASSQEGINTGELFF; cdr3_nt: TGTGCCAGCAGCCAAGAGGGGATAAACACCGGGGAGCTGTTTTTT
j_call: TRBJ2-6; d_call: TRBD1; clone_size: NA; v_call: TRBV29-1; cdr3_aa: CSVEGGTGSSSGANVLTF; cdr3_nt: TGCAGCGTTGAAGGGGGGACAGGGTCGTCCTCTGGGGCCAACGTCCTGACTTTC
j_call: TRBJ1-3; d_call: NA; clone_size: NA; v_call: TRBV7-9; cdr3_aa: CASSPFPQGGNTIYF; cdr3_nt: TGTGCCAGCAGCCCCTTTCCTCAGGGAGGAAACACCATATATTTT
j_call: TRBJ2-5; d_call: TRBD2; clone_size: NA; v_call: TRBV5-4; cdr3_aa: CASSASGGGLQETQYF; cdr3_nt: TGTGCCAGCAGCGCTAGCGGGGGGGGGCTACAAGAGACCCAGTACTTC
j_call: TRBJ1-5; d_call: NA; clone_size: few; v_call: TRBV29-1; cdr3_aa: CSVTDGLSNQPQHF; cdr3_nt: TGCAGCGTTACAGACGGGTTGAGCAATCAGCCCCAGCATTTT
j_call: TRBJ2-3; d_call: TRBD2; clone_size: NA; v_call: TRBV11-2; cdr3_aa: CASSTAGRSTDTQYF; cdr3_nt: TGTGCCAGCAGCACAGCGGGGAGGAGCACAGATACGCAGTATTTT
j_call: TRBJ1-5; d_call: NA; clone_size: few; v_call: TRBV4-2; cdr3_aa: CASSQDSRGSQPQHF; cdr3_nt: TGTGCCAGCAGCCAAGATTCCCGGGGTAGCCAGCCCCAGCATTTT
j_call: TRBJ1-2; d_call: TRBD1; clone_size: few; v_call: TRBV9; cdr3_aa: CASSPWDRGAPSYGYTF; cdr3_nt: TGTGCCAGCAGCCCCTGGGACAGGGGGGCCCCGAGCTATGGCTACACCTTC
j_call: TRBJ2-5; d_call: TRBD2; clone_size: few; v_call: TRBV6-5; cdr3_aa: CASSYGSRGGRGTQYF; cdr3_nt: TGTGCCAGCAGTTACGGGTCTCGCGGGGGGCGGGGGACCCAGTACTTC
j_call: TRBJ1-1; d_call: NA; clone_size: few; v_call: TRBV7-9; cdr3_aa: CASSLRQDTEAFF; cdr3_nt: TGTGCCAGCAGCCTACGTCAAGACACTGAAGCTTTCTTT